The 11 T cell receptor beta chains listed next were all sequenced from one sample in a study of tumor and adjacent non-tumor tissue in lung cancer. The template was RNA from unsorted bulk tissue. Three rounds of nested PCR, following a modified ARM-PCR protocol, produced the TCRbeta library. One entry per CDR3 protein results from TCRdb running MiXCR on the multiplex PCR reads. Of approximately 65,000 distinct CDR3 sequences in the sample, almost 60% were seen once. Material: lung tumor tissue. The source of these receptors is a man in his forties or fifties with non-small cell lung cancer.

This clonotype was recorded a few times. A much larger clone differs from this one at a single base, so this may be a read error. The chain uses TRBV12-3 or TRBV12-4 and TRBJ1-1; 7 bases agree with TRBD1. CDR3 length: 14 residues. V trimming: 6 bases; J trimming: 2 bases; junction bases outside the gene matches: 6. CDR3 protein: CASRSTGINTEAFF. DNA of the CDR3: TGTGCCAGCAGATCGACAGGGATTAACACTGAAGCTTTCTTT.

Turning to this clonotype: One junction end does not reproduce the germline sequence, and a read error may be involved. The chain joins TRBV7-9 to TRBJ2-5, with 11 bases matching TRBD1. Germline CDR1 and CDR2: SEHNR and FQNEAQ (reference sequence). The CDR3 has 16 amino acids. CDR3 protein: CASSLPSGQGEVTKYF. CDR3 DNA sequence: TGTGCCAGCAGCTTACCGTCGGGACAGGGGGAGGTGACCAAGTACTTC.

Note on this clonotype: A read error may account for a junction end that differs from germline. The rearrangement uses TRBV12-3 or TRBV12-4 and TRBJ2-2, with 14 bases aligning to TRBD2. This CDR3 is built from 18 residues. The CDR3 spells CASRPGTSGSANTGELFF. The CDR3, as DNA: TGTGCTAGCAGACCCGGGACTAGCGGGAGTGCAAACACCGGGGAGCTGTTTTTT.

This clonotype is medium-sized by share. The V and J genes are TRBV11-3 and TRBJ2-3, with TRBD2 as a possible D gene (6 bases). This CDR3 has 13 residues. Deletions cut 5 bases from V and 6 bases from J, with 12 bases between. Germline CDR1 reads SGHNT; CDR2 reads YENEEA. CDR3 bases: TGTGCCAGCAGCCGTGGCGGGAAGGATACGCAGTATTTT. It codes for CASSRGGKDTQYF.

The chain recombines TRBV6-2 or TRBV6-3 with TRBJ2-1; no clear D gene. The germline CDR1 and CDR2 sequences are MNHEY and SVGEGT. There are 14 residues in the CDR3. V lost 6 bases to trimming and J lost 6 bases, with 15 bases between them. The CDR3 spells CASRDSWRANEQFF. The DNA for the CDR3 is TGTGCCAGCAGGGATAGCTGGAGAGCCAATGAGCAGTTCTTC.

This rearrangement joins TRBV4-1 to TRBJ1-1; D not certain. The CDR3 extends over 14 amino acids. The V end lost 4 bases, the J end lost 6 bases, and 15 bases lay between the germline ends. The germline CDR1 and CDR2 sequences are MGHRA and YSYEKL. This CDR3 is CASSRVSSTPEAFF. The CDR3 DNA is TGCGCCAGCAGCCGAGTATCGTCCACTCCTGAAGCTTTCTTT.

V gene TRBV6-5 combines with J gene TRBJ2-1; D might be TRBD2 (5 bases). CDR3 size: 15 residues. Germline V gives CDR1 MNHEY, CDR2 SVGAGI. V was trimmed by 3 bases and J by 3 bases, leaving 12 bases between them. In DNA form, the CDR3 reads TGTGCCAGCAGTTATGGGGAGATCGGCTACAATGAGCAGTTCTTC. Amino acids: CASSYGEIGYNEQFF.

The sample holds a few counts of this clonotype. Germline is not matched at one junction end, which may reflect a read error. The chain combines TRBV5-1 with TRBJ1-6, with 7 bases that match TRBD1. This CDR3 is built from 20 residues. The germline V gene has CDR1 SGHRS and CDR2 YFSETQ. CDR3 sequence reads: CASSSQPGGAGGSSGSPFHF. CDR3 DNA sequence: TGCGCCAGTAGCTCCCAACCGGGAGGAGCAGGGGGAAGTTCTGGTTCACCCTTCCACTTT.

V and J are TRBV4-2 and TRBJ1-2; D not certain. Trimming removed 6 bases from V and 4 bases from J, with 12 bases in between. The CDR3 totals 13 residues. Germline CDR1 is LGHNA and CDR2 is YNFKEQ. CDR3 DNA: TGTGCCAGCAGGCAGGAAAGGAGCTATGGCTACACCTTC. It yields the protein CASRQERSYGYTF.

The rearrangement links TRBV5-4 to TRBJ2-2; D is perhaps TRBD2 (5 bases). The CDR3 loop spans 15 amino acids. Trimming removed 0 bases at V and 3 bases at J, with 9 bases between. The germline CDR1 and CDR2 sequences are SGHNT and YYREEE (reference sequence). The CDR3 DNA reads TGTGCCAGCAGCTTGGACCCAGCGGACACCGGGGAGCTGTTTTTT. This gives the protein CASSLDPADTGELFF.

This clonotype was recorded many times. This sequence joins TRBV29-1 and TRBJ2-7; D not resolved. Germline lookup yields CDR1 SQVTM and CDR2 ANQGSEA. This CDR3 is 13 amino acids long. Trimming stripped 0 bases from V and 4 bases from J, with 10 bases between. This CDR3 is CSVEEPGRYEQYF. The CDR3 nucleotides are TGCAGCGTTGAAGAACCTGGACGTTACGAGCAGTACTTC.